The 9 T cell receptor beta chains below all came from one sample that was sequenced in a study of cytomegalovirus exposure and HLA in healthy donors. Clones were read by immunoSEQ multiplex PCR, and TCRdb kept only the in-frame ones, dropping some. This table holds 100,000 to 150,000 clones, approximately 89% found once. Sequencing input: PBMCs. The source of these receptors is a man between 18 and 35 years old in good health and CMV-seronegative.

This clone was observed a single time. The chain recombines TRBV29-1 with TRBJ1-1; perhaps TRBD1 as D (5 bases). CDR3 length: 13 residues. Germline V lookup: CDR1 SQVTM, CDR2 ANQGSEA. V shed 5 bases and J shed 5 bases, with 15 bases lying between them. CDR3 loop: CSVTDTAGTEAFF. In DNA, the CDR3 is TGCAGCGTTACGGACACGGCGGGGACTGAAGCTTTCTTT.

The table lists this clone with a count of one. The chain recombines TRBV25-1 with TRBJ2-2; 7 nucleotides match TRBD2. Trimming cost V 7 bases and J 3 bases; bases outside gene matches: 17. From germline, CDR1 is MGHDK and CDR2 SYGVNS. There are 18 residues in the CDR3. The CDR3 loop is CASTDTMGRGSHTGELFF. CDR3 nucleotides: TGTGCCAGCACCGATACTATGGGGAGGGGTTCGCACACCGGGGAGCTGTTTTTT.

This clone appeared a single time. The V gene is TRBV27, the J gene TRBJ2-1; D is perhaps TRBD2 (5 bases). Per the germline V gene, CDR1 is MNHEY and CDR2 is SMNVEV (reference sequence). This CDR3 has 15 amino acids. V was trimmed by 6 bases and J by 4 bases, leaving 16 bases between them. CDR3 amino acids: CASRRAGQVYNEQFF. Written as DNA, the CDR3 is TGTGCCAGCAGGAGGGCCGGTCAGGTTTACAATGAGCAGTTCTTC.

The V call is TRBV7-9, the J call TRBJ2-5, with D possibly being TRBD2 (6 bases). The V gene lost 5 bases and the J gene lost 2 bases, with 15 bases spanning the gap. The CDR3 contains 15 residues. Per germline, CDR1 SEHNR and CDR2 FQNEAQ (reference sequence). The CDR3 region is CASSATSATQETQYF. CDR3 nucleotides: TGTGCCAGCAGCGCGACTAGTGCGACGCAAGAGACCCAGTACTTC.

V usage is TRBV7-2 and J usage is TRBJ2-7; D is undetermined. CDR3 length: 12 amino acids. Looked up from germline, CDR1 is SGHTA and CDR2 is FQGNSA. V lost 5 bases and J 3 bases, leaving 8 bases between the germline ends. The CDR3 here is CASSAYSYEQYF. DNA for the CDR3: TGTGCCAGCAGCGCCTACAGCTACGAGCAGTACTTC.

The genes are TRBV28 and TRBJ1-2; weak D call: TRBD1 (5 bases). V was trimmed by 7 bases and J by 1 base, leaving 13 bases between them. The CDR3 has 14 residues. Germline V gene lookup returns CDR1 MDHEN and CDR2 SYDVKM. The CDR3 DNA reads as TGTGCCAGCAAAAATCCGGGACTTAACTATGGCTACACCTTC. This codes for CASKNPGLNYGYTF.

This clone has a handful of counts. The rearrangement uses TRBV2 and TRBJ2-7, with D hard to call. CDR1 is SNHLY and CDR2 is FYNNEI in the germline V gene. The CDR3 is made up of 13 amino acids. With 5 bases removed from V and 4 bases from J, the gap between germline ends came to 12 bases. The CDR3 DNA is TGTGCCAGCAGTCTAAACCCCGTATACGAGCAGTACTTC. This encodes CASSLNPVYEQYF.

The chain has TRBV9 and TRBJ2-7, with a tentative D call TRBD2 (5 bases). This CDR3 has 14 amino acids. Germline assignment: CDR1 SGDLS and CDR2 YYNGEE. V lost 3 bases to trimming and J lost 2 bases, with 12 bases between them. The CDR3 here is CASSANTRAYEQYF. CDR3 DNA: TGTGCCAGCAGCGCCAATACTAGAGCCTACGAGCAGTACTTC. The full variable domain, its missing parts supplied by reference TRBV9 and TRBJ2-7, is DSGVTQTPKHLITATGQRVTLRCSPRSGDLSVYWYQQSLDQGLQFLIQYYNGEERAKGNILERFSAQQFPDLHSELNLSSLELGDSALYFCASSANTRAYEQYFGPGTRLTVT.

The V and J genes are TRBV7-2 and TRBJ1-1; 10 bases fit TRBD1. There are 15 residues in the CDR3. Germline V gene data show CDR1 as SGHTA and CDR2 as FQGNSA. V lost 1 base, J lost 3 bases, and 2 bases stayed unmatched. For the CDR3, the DNA is TGTGCCAGCAGCTTAGGGGGGACAGGGGACACTGAAGCTTTCTTT. Its translation: CASSLGGTGDTEAFF.